The T cell receptor beta chain described here comes from a study of early T cells in non-severe SARS-CoV-2 infection. In the study overall: With bulk RNA from unsorted whole blood as input, sequencing yielded unpaired chains.

General observations from the study: Matching against VDJdb likely underestimated virus-specific expansions, favoring anti-spike CD8.

From germline, CDR1 is DFQATT and CDR2 SNEGSKA (reference sequence). Trimming left V 3 bases short and J 6 bases short, with 8 bases between. The CDR3 has 12 residues. This clonotype came up many times. The antigen remains undetermined. Individual cDNA molecules received unique molecular identifiers during library preparation. TCRdb re-called the 5' RACE reads through MiXCR, storing one row per CDR3 protein. Of about 110,000 distinct CDR3 sequences in the sample, 10% to 15% were seen once. The receptor's source is an adult who was a healthcare worker with PCR-confirmed SARS-CoV-2 infection or an uninfected control (not recorded which). The source material was whole blood, sampled at baseline. The genes are TRBV20-1 and TRBJ2-2, with D uncertain. As DNA, the CDR3 is TGCAGTGCTAGCGCGGAGCCCGGGGAGCTGTTTTTT. This sequence encodes CSASAEPGELFF.